This record covers a single T cell receptor beta chain. The data were produced by immunoSEQ multiplex PCR, yet TCRdb's version contains in-frame clones alone and is incomplete. The data hold 70,000 to 95,000 clones, with over 85% observed a single time. This record comes from a study of control samples from healthy donors and cancer patients. Sequenced input: PBMCs. This clonotype was obtained from a woman between 35 and 50 years old with lung cancer.

The DNA for the CDR3 is TGCAGTGCTAGTGGGGTTGGCGGGGGGGCCGCCGGGGAGCTGTTTTTT. This translates into CSASGVGGGAAGELFF. The chain uses TRBV20-1 and TRBJ2-2; TRBD2 agrees at 9 bases. Germline CDR1 and CDR2: DFQATT and SNEGSKA (reference sequence). This CDR3 spans 16 amino acids. V was pared by 3 bases and J by 6 bases, with 11 bases of the junction left unmatched.